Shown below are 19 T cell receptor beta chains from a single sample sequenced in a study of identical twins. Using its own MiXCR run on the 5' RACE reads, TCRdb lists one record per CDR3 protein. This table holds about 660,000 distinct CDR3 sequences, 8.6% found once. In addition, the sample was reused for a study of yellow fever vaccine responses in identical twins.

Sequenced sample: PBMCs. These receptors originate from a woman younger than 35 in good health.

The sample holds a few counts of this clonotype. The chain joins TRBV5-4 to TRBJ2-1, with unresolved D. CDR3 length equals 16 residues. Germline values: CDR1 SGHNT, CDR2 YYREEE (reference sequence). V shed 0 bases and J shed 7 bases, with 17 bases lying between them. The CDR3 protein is CASSLDGRSQGNEQFF. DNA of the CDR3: TGTGCCAGCAGCTTGGATGGTAGGTCCCAAGGGAATGAGCAGTTCTTC. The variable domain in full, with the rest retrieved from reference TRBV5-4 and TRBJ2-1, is ETGVTQSPTHLIKTRGQQVTLRCSSQSGHNTVSWYQQALGQGPQFIFQYYREEENGRGNFPPRFSGLQFPNYSSELNVNALELDDSALYLCASSLDGRSQGNEQFFGPGTRLTVL.

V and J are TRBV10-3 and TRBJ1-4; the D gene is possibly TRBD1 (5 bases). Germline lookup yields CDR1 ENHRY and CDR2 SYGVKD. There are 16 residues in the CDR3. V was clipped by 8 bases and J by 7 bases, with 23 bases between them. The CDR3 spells CAIGGTAEASVEKLFF. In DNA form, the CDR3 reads TGTGCCATCGGTGGGACGGCAGAGGCTAGTGTTGAAAAACTGTTTTTT.

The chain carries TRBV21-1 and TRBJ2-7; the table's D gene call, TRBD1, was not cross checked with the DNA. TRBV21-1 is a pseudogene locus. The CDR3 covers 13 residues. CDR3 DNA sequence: TGTGCCAGCAGCTACAGGGGGACCTACGAGCAGTACTTC. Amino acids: CASSYRGTYEQYF.

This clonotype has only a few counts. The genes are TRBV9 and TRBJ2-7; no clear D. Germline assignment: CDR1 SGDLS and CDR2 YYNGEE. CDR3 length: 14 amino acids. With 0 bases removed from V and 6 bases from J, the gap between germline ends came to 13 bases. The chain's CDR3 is CASSVEGRTGEQYF. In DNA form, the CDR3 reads TGTGCCAGCAGCGTAGAGGGAAGAACGGGCGAGCAGTACTTC.

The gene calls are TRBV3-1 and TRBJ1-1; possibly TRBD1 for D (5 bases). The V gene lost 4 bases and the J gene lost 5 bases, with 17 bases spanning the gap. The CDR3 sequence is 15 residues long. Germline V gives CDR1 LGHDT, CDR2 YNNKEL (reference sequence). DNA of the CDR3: TGTGCCAGCAGCCCAATCCGGACACGGGGTACTGAAGCTTTCTTT. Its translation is CASSPIRTRGTEAFF.

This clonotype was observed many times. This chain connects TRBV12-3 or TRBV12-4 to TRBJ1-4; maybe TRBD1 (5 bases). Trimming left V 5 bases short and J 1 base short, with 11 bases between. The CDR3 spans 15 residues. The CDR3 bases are TGTGCCAGCAGTCCCAGAAGGGGAACTAATGAAAAACTGTTTTTT. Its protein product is CASSPRRGTNEKLFF.

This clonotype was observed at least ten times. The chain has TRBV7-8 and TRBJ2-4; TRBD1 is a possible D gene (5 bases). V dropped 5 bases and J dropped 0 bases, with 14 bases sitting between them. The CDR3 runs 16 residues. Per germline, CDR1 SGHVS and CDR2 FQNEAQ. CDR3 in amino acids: CASSPIDSLAKNIQYF. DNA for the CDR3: TGTGCCAGCAGCCCGATAGACAGTTTAGCCAAAAACATTCAGTACTTC.

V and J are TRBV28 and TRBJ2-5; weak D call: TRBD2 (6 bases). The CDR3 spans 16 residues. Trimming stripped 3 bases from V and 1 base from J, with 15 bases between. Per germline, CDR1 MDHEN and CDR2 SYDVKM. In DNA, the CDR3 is TGTGCCAGCAGTTTCGGAGGGCTCATCGGCCAAGAGACCCAGTACTTC. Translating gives CASSFGGLIGQETQYF.

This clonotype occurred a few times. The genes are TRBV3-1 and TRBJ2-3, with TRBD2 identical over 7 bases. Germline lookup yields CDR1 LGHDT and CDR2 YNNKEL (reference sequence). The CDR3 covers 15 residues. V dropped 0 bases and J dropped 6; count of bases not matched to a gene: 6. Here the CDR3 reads CASSQDLWGGDTQYF. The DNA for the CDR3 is TGTGCCAGCAGCCAAGATCTGTGGGGGGGGGATACGCAGTATTTT.

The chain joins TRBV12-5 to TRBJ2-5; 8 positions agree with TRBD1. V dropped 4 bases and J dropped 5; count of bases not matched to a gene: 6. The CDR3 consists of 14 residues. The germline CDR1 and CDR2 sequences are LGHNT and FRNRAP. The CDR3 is CASGSTGTGETQYF. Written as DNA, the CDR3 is TGTGCTAGTGGTTCCACCGGGACAGGCGAGACCCAGTACTTC.

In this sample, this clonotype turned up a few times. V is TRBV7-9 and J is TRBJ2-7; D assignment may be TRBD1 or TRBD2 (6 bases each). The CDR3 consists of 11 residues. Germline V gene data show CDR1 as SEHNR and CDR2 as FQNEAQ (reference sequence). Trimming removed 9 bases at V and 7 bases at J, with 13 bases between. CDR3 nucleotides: TGTGCCAGTAGGAGGGGGTTTGAGCAGTACTTC. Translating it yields CASRRGFEQYF.

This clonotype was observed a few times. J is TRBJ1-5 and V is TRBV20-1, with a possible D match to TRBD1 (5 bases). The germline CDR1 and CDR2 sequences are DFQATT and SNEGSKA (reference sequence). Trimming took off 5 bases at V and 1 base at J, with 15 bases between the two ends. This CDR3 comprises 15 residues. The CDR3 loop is CSAEAGGGSNQPQHF. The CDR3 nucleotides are TGCAGTGCTGAAGCGGGGGGTGGAAGCAATCAGCCCCAGCATTTT.

CDR3 loop: CASSPRDRAGTEAFF. The CDR3 DNA is TGTGCCAGCAGCCCCCGGGACAGGGCGGGGACTGAAGCTTTCTTT. The V gene is TRBV11-2, the J gene TRBJ1-1, with 9 bases identical to TRBD1. This CDR3 has 15 amino acids. CDR1 and CDR2 (germline): SGHAT, FQNNGV. The junction had 9 bases not matched to a gene; V was cut back by 5 bases and J by 5 bases.

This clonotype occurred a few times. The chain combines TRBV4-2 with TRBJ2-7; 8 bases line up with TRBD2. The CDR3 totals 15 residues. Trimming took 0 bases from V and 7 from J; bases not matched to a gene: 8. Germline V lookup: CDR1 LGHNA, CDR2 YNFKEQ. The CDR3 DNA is TGTGCCAGCAGCCAAGACTGGCGGGAGGATAGGGAGCAGTACTTC. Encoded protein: CASSQDWREDREQYF.

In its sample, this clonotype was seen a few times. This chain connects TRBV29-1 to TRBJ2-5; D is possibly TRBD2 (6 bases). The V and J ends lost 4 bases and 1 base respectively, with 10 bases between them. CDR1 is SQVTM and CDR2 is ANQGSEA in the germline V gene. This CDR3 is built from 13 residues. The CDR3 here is CSVGGGTQETQYF. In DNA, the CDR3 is TGCAGCGTTGGAGGCGGGACCCAAGAGACCCAGTACTTC.

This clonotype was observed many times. The CDR3 loop is CASSGEASNEQFF. CDR3 in DNA: TGTGCCAGCAGTGGGGAGGCGTCCAATGAGCAGTTCTTC. The J gene is TRBJ2-1, the V gene TRBV28, with D tentatively TRBD2 (6 bases). Germline V CDR1 and CDR2: MDHEN, SYDVKM. The CDR3 spans 13 residues. V was clipped by 5 bases and J by 6 bases, with 11 bases between them. Drawing the rest from reference TRBV28 and TRBJ2-1, the complete variable domain is DVKVTQSSRYLVKRTGEKVFLECVQDMDHENMFWYRQDPGLGLRLIYFSYDVKMKEKGDIPEGYSVSREKKERFSLILESASTNQTSMYLCASSGEASNEQFFGPGTRLTVL.

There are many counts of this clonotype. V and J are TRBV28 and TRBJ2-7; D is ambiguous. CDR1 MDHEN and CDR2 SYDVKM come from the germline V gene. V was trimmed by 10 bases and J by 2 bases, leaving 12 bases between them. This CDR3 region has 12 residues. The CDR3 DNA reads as TGTGCCACCCGATCGTCAACCTACGAGCAGTACTTC. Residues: CATRSSTYEQYF. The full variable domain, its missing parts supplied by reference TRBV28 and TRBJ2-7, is DVKVTQSSRYLVKRTGEKVFLECVQDMDHENMFWYRQDPGLGLRLIYFSYDVKMKEKGDIPEGYSVSREKKERFSLILESASTNQTSMYLCATRSSTYEQYFGPGTRLTVT.

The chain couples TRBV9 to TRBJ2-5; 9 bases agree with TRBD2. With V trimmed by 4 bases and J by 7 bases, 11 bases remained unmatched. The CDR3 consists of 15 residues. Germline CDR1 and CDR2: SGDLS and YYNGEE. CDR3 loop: CASSPSGGGGGTQYF. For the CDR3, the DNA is TGTGCCAGCAGCCCCTCCGGGGGCGGGGGGGGGACCCAGTACTTC.

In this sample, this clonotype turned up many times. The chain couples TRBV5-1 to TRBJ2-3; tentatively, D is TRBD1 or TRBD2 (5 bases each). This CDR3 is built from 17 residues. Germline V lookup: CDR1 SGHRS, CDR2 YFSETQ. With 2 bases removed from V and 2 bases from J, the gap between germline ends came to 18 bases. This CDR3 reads CASSFPDAGTFTDTQYF. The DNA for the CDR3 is TGCGCCAGCAGCTTCCCAGACGCCGGGACCTTCACAGATACGCAGTATTTT.